This paragraph reports one T cell receptor beta chain. Its matching antigen is unknown. These data come from a study of cytomegalovirus exposure and HLA in healthy donors. Study findings and constraints: In a later analysis, TCR beta V- and J-gene trimming was associated with a missense DCLRE1C variant. Of the V segments, some could not be distinguished, including TRBV6-2 and TRBV6-3, and were excluded.

In the PCR, 60 Vbeta and 13 Jbeta primers were used. Only in-frame clones appear in the TCRdb table, and some are missing; sequencing was by immunoSEQ multiplex PCR. In the table there are 100,000 to 150,000 clones, 77% of which are singletons. Donors in the study were healthy people who gave bone marrow. Germline loops: CDR1 SGHTS, CDR2 YDEGEE. The CDR3 is 15 residues long. The V gene lost 0 bases and the J gene lost 3 bases, with 12 bases spanning the gap. The sequence derives from a woman aged 40 to 50 in good health and CMV-seropositive. The chain uses TRBV5-8 and TRBJ1-1, with D perhaps matching TRBD1 (5 bases). Sample: PBMCs. In DNA form, the CDR3 reads TGTGCCAGCAGCTTGGGGAGGGGAAGAGACACTGAAGCTTTCTTT. This translates into CASSLGRGRDTEAFF.